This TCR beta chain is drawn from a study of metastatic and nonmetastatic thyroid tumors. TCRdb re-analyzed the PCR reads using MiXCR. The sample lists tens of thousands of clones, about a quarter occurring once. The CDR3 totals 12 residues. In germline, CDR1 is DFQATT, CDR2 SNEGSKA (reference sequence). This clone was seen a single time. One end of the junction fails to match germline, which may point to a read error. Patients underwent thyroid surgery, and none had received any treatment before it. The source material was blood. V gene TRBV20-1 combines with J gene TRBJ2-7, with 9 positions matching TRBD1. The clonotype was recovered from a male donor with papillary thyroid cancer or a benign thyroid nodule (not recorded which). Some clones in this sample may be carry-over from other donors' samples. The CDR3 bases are TGCAGTGCAAGGGACAGGGATTACGAGGAGTACTTC. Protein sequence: CSARDRDYEEYF.